Below are 6 T cell receptor beta chains sequenced from a single sample in a study of CD8+ T cells in alopecia areata. Sequencing used cDNA as its template, made by extracting RNA and reverse transcribing it. Clones were sequenced by immunoSEQ multiplex PCR, and TCRdb holds only the in-frame ones, with some missing. The profile shows 150,000 to 200,000 clones, roughly 60% of them singletons. Treatment of the sample: oral pan-JAK inhibitor, 5-10 mg twice daily. Specimen: CD4+ T cells sorted from blood, collected at week 24, from a patient treated with tofacitinib. All receptors come from a human donor with alopecia areata.

V is TRBV4-3 and J is TRBJ1-2, with a possible D match to TRBD1 (6 bases). Trimming removed 0 bases from V and 4 bases from J, with 9 bases in between. The CDR3 length is 14 residues. In germline, CDR1 is LGHNA, CDR2 YSLEER. The CDR3 here is CASSQEGRGYGYTF. For the CDR3, the DNA is TGCGCCAGCAGCCAAGAGGGCAGGGGCTATGGCTACACCTTC.

In DNA form, the CDR3 reads TGTGCCATCAGTGCCGGGACTAGCGGGGGACGGAGTGAGCAGTTCTTC. This encodes CAISAGTSGGRSEQFF. The genes are TRBV10-3 and TRBJ2-1, with 14 positions matching TRBD2. CDR3 length equals 16 residues. The germline gives CDR1 ENHRY, CDR2 SYGVKD. Germline trimming cut 4 bases from V and 9 bases from J; bases unmatched to any gene: 8.

The V and J genes are TRBV30 and TRBJ2-5; no firm D call. V was shortened by 2 bases and J by 1 base, with 14 bases between the two germline ends. CDR1 is GTSNPN, CDR2 SVGIG, per germline (reference sequence). CDR3 length: 15 amino acids. The CDR3 sequence is CAWSTRTWRQETQYF. The CDR3 nucleotides read TGTGCCTGGAGTACCCGAACATGGCGCCAAGAGACCCAGTACTTC.

This clone has just one count. V and J are TRBV19 and TRBJ1-1, with a possible D match to TRBD1 (6 bases). This CDR3 contains 12 residues. Trimming took off 5 bases at V and 5 bases at J, with 9 bases between the two ends. Per germline, CDR1 LNHDA and CDR2 SQIVND (reference sequence). The CDR3 protein is CASSWTETEAFF. Here the CDR3 DNA reads TGTGCCAGTAGTTGGACAGAAACTGAAGCTTTCTTT.

V gene TRBV5-1 combines with J gene TRBJ2-7, with D perhaps TRBD2 (6 bases). Germline assignment: CDR1 SGHRS and CDR2 YFSETQ. The CDR3 contains 15 residues. Deletions cut 1 base from V and 5 bases from J, with 16 bases between. The CDR3 loop reads CASSLSLATFNEQYF. In nucleotides, the CDR3 is TGCGCCAGCAGCTTGTCGCTAGCGACTTTCAACGAGCAGTACTTC.

V usage is TRBV4-3 and J usage is TRBJ1-2, with D perhaps TRBD1 (6 bases). V shed 5 bases and J shed 2 bases, with 12 bases lying between them. CDR3 length: 14 amino acids. CDR1 and CDR2 (germline): LGHNA, YSLEER. The CDR3 sequence is CASSFTTGNYGYTF. CDR3 nucleotide sequence: TGCGCCAGCAGCTTCACTACAGGGAACTATGGCTACACCTTC.